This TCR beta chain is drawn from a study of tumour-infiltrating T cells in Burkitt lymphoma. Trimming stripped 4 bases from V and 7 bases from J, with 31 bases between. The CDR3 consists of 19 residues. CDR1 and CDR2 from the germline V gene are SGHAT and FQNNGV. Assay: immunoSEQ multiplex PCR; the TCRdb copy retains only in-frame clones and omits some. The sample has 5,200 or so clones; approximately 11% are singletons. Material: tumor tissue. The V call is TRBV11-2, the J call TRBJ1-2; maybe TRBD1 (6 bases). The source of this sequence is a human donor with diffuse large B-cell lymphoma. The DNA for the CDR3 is TGTGCCAGCAGCTCAGACCTGAATATTAAAGGCAGGGGATTTCGTGGCTACACCTTC. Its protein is CASSSDLNIKGRGFRGYTF.